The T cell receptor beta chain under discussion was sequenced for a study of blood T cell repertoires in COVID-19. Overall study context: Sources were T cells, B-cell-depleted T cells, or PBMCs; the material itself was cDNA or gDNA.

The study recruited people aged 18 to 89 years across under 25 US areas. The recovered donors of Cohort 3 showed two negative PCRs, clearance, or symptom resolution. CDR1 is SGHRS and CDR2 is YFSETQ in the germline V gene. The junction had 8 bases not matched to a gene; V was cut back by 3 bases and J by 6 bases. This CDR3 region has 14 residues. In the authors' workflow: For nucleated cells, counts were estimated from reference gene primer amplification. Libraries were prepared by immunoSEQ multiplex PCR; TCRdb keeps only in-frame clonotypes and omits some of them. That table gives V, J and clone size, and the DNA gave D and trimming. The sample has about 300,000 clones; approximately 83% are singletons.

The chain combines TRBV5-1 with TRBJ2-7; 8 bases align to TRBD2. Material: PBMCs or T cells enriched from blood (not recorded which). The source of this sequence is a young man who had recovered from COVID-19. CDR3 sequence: CASSWDGGGTEQYF. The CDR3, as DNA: TGCGCCAGCAGCTGGGATGGCGGGGGGACCGAGCAGTACTTC. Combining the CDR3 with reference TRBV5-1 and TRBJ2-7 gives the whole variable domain KAGVTQTPRYLIKTRGQQVTLSCSPISGHRSVSWYQQTPGQGLQFLFEYFSETQRNKGNFPGRFSGRQFSNSRSEMNVSTLELGDSALYLCASSWDGGGTEQYFGPGTRLTVT.